What follows describes a single T cell receptor (beta chain). Antigen: not known. The CDR3 is made up of 15 amino acids. V dropped 4 bases and J dropped 6 bases, with 21 bases sitting between them. Germline V gene data show CDR1 as SQVTM and CDR2 as ANQGSEA. This sample was taken from a study of T-cell memory formation after mild COVID-19. Study-level information: Largely donor-specific TCR clusters were found.

Overall study findings and caveats: While clones contracting from day 15 to 85 were balanced between CD4 and CD8, later expanders leaned CD4+. Among CD4+ contracting clones, most were CM and EM, and CD8+ ones EMRA.

TCRdb re-called the 5' RACE reads with MiXCR, one entry per CDR3 protein. The sample yields around 310,000 distinct CDR3 sequences, more than 20% seen once. The receptor was isolated from a man between 18 and 35 years old who had mild COVID-19 (a few samples of this study predate the infection). Cell type and time point are not known. The sequencing sample was made of PBMCs or a T cell subset sorted from them (not recorded which). The chain is built from TRBV29-1 and TRBJ1-1; D possibly corresponds to TRBD1 (5 bases). The CDR3 coding sequence is TGCAGCGTTGTTCAACCGGGCAGGGTGATCTCTGAAGCTTTCTTT. This codes for CSVVQPGRVISEAFF.